A single sample gave rise to the 27 T cell receptor beta chains below, sequenced in a study of T-cell reconstitution after alpha-beta-depleted transplantation in children. Unique molecular identifiers were incorporated during preparation of the TCRbeta library. TCRdb reprocessed the PCR reads with MiXCR, giving one entry per CDR3 protein. The table has a few hundred thousand distinct CDR3 sequences, roughly a quarter seen once. The material sequenced was PBMCs, taken before TCRalphabeta/CD19-depleted stem cell transplant. These receptor sequences come from a girl aged 2 to 10 with Fanconi anemia, due to receive a stem cell transplant.

This clonotype was picked up many times. This rearrangement joins TRBV4-2 to TRBJ2-1; the D call may be TRBD1 or TRBD2 (5 bases each). The V gene's germline CDR1 is LGHNA and CDR2 YNFKEQ. V gave up 4 bases and J gave up 3 bases, with 13 bases separating them. The CDR3 is 15 residues long. The CDR3 loop reads CASSRRRDLYNEQFF. CDR3 sequence (DNA): TGTGCCAGCAGCCGTAGAAGGGACCTCTACAATGAGCAGTTCTTC.

The chain is built from TRBV15 and TRBJ1-2; D uncertain. CDR3 size: 14 residues. The V gene's germline CDR1 is LNHNV and CDR2 YYDKDF (reference sequence). Trimming cost V 2 bases and J 5 bases, with 12 bases left between them. The chain's CDR3 is CATSRSTALYGYTF. The DNA for the CDR3 is TGTGCCACCAGCAGATCGACGGCCCTATATGGCTACACCTTC.

CDR3 bases: TGTGCCAGCAGTTATGGGATTCTGGCTGGTGAGCAGTTCTTC. This codes for CASSYGILAGEQFF. This chain links TRBV6-5 with TRBJ2-1, with D unresolved. The CDR3 sequence is 14 residues long. Germline loops: CDR1 MNHEY, CDR2 SVGAGI. Trimming shortened V by 3 bases and J by 9 bases, and 15 bases separated the two germline ends.

The chain recombines TRBV29-1 with TRBJ2-2; TRBD2 aligns across 7 bases. V dropped 3 bases and J dropped 7; count of bases not matched to a gene: 2. This CDR3 region has 12 residues. CDR1 and CDR2 (germline): SQVTM, ANQGSEA. Here the CDR3 reads CSVDPSGGELFF. The CDR3 DNA sequence: TGCAGCGTTGACCCTAGCGGCGGGGAGCTGTTTTTT.

The chain links TRBV6-5 to TRBJ2-7; no reliable D call. V lost 3 bases, J lost 6 bases, and 15 bases lay in between. The germline gives CDR1 MNHEY, CDR2 SVGAGI. The CDR3 covers 14 residues. CDR3 sequence reads: CASSYSVVRSEQYF. The CDR3, as DNA: TGTGCCAGCAGTTATTCGGTAGTACGATCCGAGCAGTACTTC.

This sequence joins TRBV5-1 and TRBJ2-3, with D uncertain. V gave up 0 bases and J gave up 3 bases, with 5 bases separating them. This CDR3 is built from 13 residues. Germline CDR1 reads SGHRS; CDR2 reads YFSETQ. CDR3 DNA sequence: TGCGCCAGCAGCTTGGAGTGGACAGATACGCAGTATTTT. Translated: CASSLEWTDTQYF.

This clonotype was seen more than once but under ten times. The chain is built from TRBV25-1 and TRBJ2-5, with 13 bases fitting TRBD2. CDR1 is MGHDK and CDR2 is SYGVNS in the germline V gene. The CDR3 extends over 16 amino acids. V trimming: 4 bases; J trimming: 4 bases; junction bases outside the gene matches: 6. Here the CDR3 reads CASSVGWTSGGETQYF. CDR3 in DNA: TGTGCCAGCAGTGTTGGATGGACTAGCGGGGGAGAGACCCAGTACTTC.

This chain uses TRBV20-1 with TRBJ2-1; 9 bases align to TRBD2. The length of the CDR3 is 12 residues. Germline CDR1 DFQATT, CDR2 SNEGSKA (reference sequence). V lost 6 bases, J lost 12 bases, and 9 bases stayed unmatched. The CDR3 DNA follows: TGCAGTGCCCCGGTAGCGGGGGTTGGGCAGTTCTTC. This gives the protein CSAPVAGVGQFF.

This clonotype was counted at least ten times. V gene TRBV6-5 combines with J gene TRBJ2-5; D is unclear. CDR1 is MNHEY, CDR2 SVGAGI, per germline. The CDR3 is 11 amino acids. Trimming cost V 2 bases and J 5 bases, with 3 bases left between them. The CDR3 protein is CASSYRETQYF. CDR3 DNA: TGTGCCAGCAGTTACAGGGAGACCCAGTACTTC.

The chain has TRBV11-2 and TRBJ2-5; D may match TRBD1 or TRBD2 (5 bases each). In germline, CDR1 is SGHAT, CDR2 FQNNGV. This CDR3 comprises 16 residues. Trimming stripped 3 bases from V and 2 bases from J, with 16 bases between. The CDR3 reads CASSFWPRGTQETQYF. CDR3 nucleotide sequence: TGTGCCAGCAGCTTTTGGCCGAGGGGAACTCAAGAGACCCAGTACTTC.

The rearrangement joins TRBV6-5 to TRBJ2-3; D is unresolved. Germline values: CDR1 MNHEY, CDR2 SVGAGI. The CDR3 is made up of 14 amino acids. The V and J ends lost 4 bases and 0 bases respectively, with 8 bases between them. CDR3 protein: CASSWRQSTDTQYF. DNA of the CDR3: TGTGCCAGCAGTTGGCGCCAAAGCACAGATACGCAGTATTTT.

This clonotype was counted at least ten times. The rearrangement joins TRBV20-1 to TRBJ2-1, with 9 positions matching TRBD2. This CDR3 is built from 14 residues. Looked up from germline, CDR1 is DFQATT and CDR2 is SNEGSKA (reference sequence). The trim removed 3 bases at V and 5 bases at J, leaving 5 bases unmatched. The CDR3 DNA reads as TGCAGTGCTAGTGGGACTAGCCGTCACAATGAGCAGTTCTTC. This codes for CSASGTSRHNEQFF.

This clonotype was recorded a few times. An end of the junction differs from the germline gene, which may be a read error. V gene TRBV7-9 combines with J gene TRBJ2-5, with D perhaps TRBD1 (6 bases). The CDR3 spans 12 residues. Germline V gives CDR1 SEHNR, CDR2 FQNEAQ (reference sequence). In DNA form, the CDR3 reads TGTGCCAGCAGCTTGACAGGAGTGGGACCCAACTTC. It specifies CASSLTGVGPNF.

The chain has TRBV28 and TRBJ2-7; D perhaps matches TRBD2 (5 bases). V was cut by 8 bases and J by 5 bases, with 19 bases left in between. This CDR3 region has 14 residues. Germline lookup yields CDR1 MDHEN and CDR2 SYDVKM. The CDR3: CASSNSRVINEQYF. In DNA, the CDR3 is TGTGCCAGCTCAAATTCGAGGGTTATAAACGAGCAGTACTTC. The full variable domain, with the rest looked up from reference TRBV28 and TRBJ2-7, is DVKVTQSSRYLVKRTGEKVFLECVQDMDHENMFWYRQDPGLGLRLIYFSYDVKMKEKGDIPEGYSVSREKKERFSLILESASTNQTSMYLCASSNSRVINEQYFGPGTRLTVT.

Ten or more counts support this clonotype. The V call is TRBV7-2, the J call TRBJ2-7, with D tentatively TRBD2 (5 bases). With 6 bases removed from V and 7 bases from J, the gap between germline ends came to 13 bases. Germline CDR1 reads SGHTA; CDR2 reads FQGNSA. The length of the CDR3 is 12 residues. The CDR3 DNA sequence: TGTGCCAGCAGTCGAGGGCCTAGGGAGCAGTACTTC. It yields the protein CASSRGPREQYF. The full variable domain, rest sourced from reference TRBV7-2 and TRBJ2-7, is GAGVSQSPSNKVTEKGKDVELRCDPISGHTALYWYRQSLGQGLEFLIYFQGNSAPDKSGLPSDRFSAERTGGSVSTLTIQRTQQEDSAVYLCASSRGPREQYFGPGTRLTVT.

The table lists this clonotype with many counts. The DNA of the CDR3 is TGTGCCAGCACCAACACGATGAGCTCCTACAATGAGCAGTTCTTC. Encoded protein: CASTNTMSSYNEQFF. The rearrangement uses TRBV7-8 and TRBJ2-1; D uncertain. Deletions cut 7 bases from V and 0 bases from J, with 13 bases between. Germline lookup yields CDR1 SGHVS and CDR2 FQNEAQ. The CDR3 runs to 15 residues.

This clonotype is a singleton in its sample. The rearrangement joins TRBV6-6 to TRBJ2-7; possible D gene TRBD1, 6 bases. Per the germline V gene, CDR1 is MNHNY and CDR2 is SVGAGI (reference sequence). V was clipped by 0 bases and J by 7 bases, with 10 bases between them. This CDR3 has 13 residues. CDR3 loop: CASSYSGAREQYF. The CDR3 DNA follows: TGTGCCAGCAGTTACTCGGGGGCGCGGGAGCAGTACTTC.

This clonotype appeared many times. The chain is built from TRBV12-3 or TRBV12-4 and TRBJ2-6, with a possible D match to TRBD1 (6 bases). Trimming stripped 6 bases from V and 4 bases from J, with 13 bases between. This CDR3 has 15 amino acids. The CDR3 DNA is TGTGCCAGCAGCCCCACAGGGTCCGGGGCCAACGTCCTGACTTTC. As protein: CASSPTGSGANVLTF.

The chain combines TRBV28 with TRBJ1-2; 8 nucleotides match TRBD1. Germline V gene data show CDR1 as MDHEN and CDR2 as SYDVKM. The CDR3 spans 15 residues. Germline trimming cut 4 bases from V and 6 bases from J; bases unmatched to any gene: 10. CDR3 protein: CASSSATGTGDGYTF. CDR3 coding DNA: TGTGCCAGCAGTTCAGCAACCGGGACAGGTGATGGCTACACCTTC.

The sample holds a few counts of this clonotype. The rearrangement links TRBV7-9 to TRBJ1-1; D perhaps matches TRBD1 (6 bases). CDR3 size: 13 residues. Deletions cut 7 bases from V and 1 base from J, with 10 bases between. The germline V gene encodes CDR1 SEHNR and CDR2 FQNEAQ (reference sequence). The CDR3 DNA is TGTGCCAGCACCCAACAGGGGAACACTGAAGCTTTCTTT. Its protein is CASTQQGNTEAFF.

This clonotype appeared many times. V gene TRBV12-3 or TRBV12-4 combines with J gene TRBJ2-2; 7 bases align to TRBD1. After removal of 4 bases from V and 3 bases from J, the junction contained 2 bases not matched to a gene. This CDR3 contains 14 residues. The CDR3 DNA sequence: TGTGCCAGCAGTTGGGACAGTTACACCGGGGAGCTGTTTTTT. It codes for CASSWDSYTGELFF.

The V gene is TRBV20-1, the J gene TRBJ2-7; D is perhaps TRBD1 (6 bases). Trimming removed 3 bases from V and 4 bases from J, with 25 bases in between. The CDR3 consists of 17 residues. Germline CDR1 and CDR2: DFQATT and SNEGSKA (reference sequence). CDR3 sequence reads: CSARAEDPWDTFYEQYF. CDR3 nucleotides: TGCAGTGCTAGGGCTGAAGACCCGTGGGACACATTTTACGAGCAGTACTTC.

This clonotype came up many times. The gene calls are TRBV29-1 and TRBJ2-4, with D tentatively TRBD1 (6 bases). V was shortened by 5 bases and J by 1 base, with 18 bases between the two germline ends. This CDR3 region has 16 residues. The germline gives CDR1 SQVTM, CDR2 ANQGSEA. The CDR3 region is CSVKIRVGAAKNIQYF. The DNA for the CDR3 is TGCAGCGTTAAAATCAGGGTGGGGGCTGCCAAAAACATTCAGTACTTC.

This clonotype occurred many times. The chain links TRBV20-1 to TRBJ1-2; D is perhaps TRBD1 (6 bases). V lost 1 base to trimming and J lost 8 bases, with 8 bases between them. Germline V gene lookup returns CDR1 DFQATT and CDR2 SNEGSKA (reference sequence). The CDR3 has 11 amino acids. The DNA for the CDR3 is TGCAGTGCTAGAGGGACAGAGGGCTACACCTTC. This codes for CSARGTEGYTF.

This clonotype was counted a few times. The rearrangement joins TRBV20-1 to TRBJ2-7; 9 nucleotides match TRBD1. This CDR3 has 14 residues. Germline lookup yields CDR1 DFQATT and CDR2 SNEGSKA (reference sequence). Trimming removed 5 bases from V and 1 base from J; junction bases left unmatched: 6. The CDR3 reads CSAGGTGTSYEQYF. Written as DNA, the CDR3 is TGCAGTGCTGGAGGGACAGGGACGTCCTACGAGCAGTACTTC.

This clonotype was picked up many times. The rearrangement uses TRBV20-1 and TRBJ2-2, with 15 bases matching TRBD2. Germline V gene sequence: CDR1 DFQATT, CDR2 SNEGSKA (reference sequence). The CDR3 runs to 18 residues. Trimming removed 6 bases from V and 6 bases from J; junction bases left unmatched: 14. This CDR3 is CSARGGTSGRSGPGELFF. The CDR3 region has the DNA TGCAGTGCAAGGGGGGGGACTAGCGGGAGGTCGGGGCCCGGGGAGCTGTTTTTT.

The sample holds a few counts of this clonotype. This chain uses TRBV20-1 with TRBJ2-1; 7 bases are a match to TRBD2. J gave up 8 bases and V 3 bases, and 16 bases lay outside the gene matches. The CDR3 covers 16 residues. Germline V gives CDR1 DFQATT, CDR2 SNEGSKA (reference sequence). The CDR3 DNA reads as TGCAGTGCTAGTAGGTTGGCGGCGGGAGTTTCCGATGAGCAGTTCTTC. This translates into CSASRLAAGVSDEQFF.